This T cell receptor (beta chain) was profiled in a study of blood T cell repertoires in COVID-19. Background on the study: Italy, Spain and the United States were the sources of the convalescent and acute COVID-19 samples. T cells, B-cell-depleted T cells, or PBMCs provided the cDNA or gDNA that served as material.

Unmatched junction bases numbered 12, after V lost 3 bases and J lost 6 bases. This CDR3 region has 17 residues. Germline V gene data show CDR1 as KGHSY and CDR2 as FQNENV. This clone showed up just once. As originally analysed: Amplifying reference gene primers gave estimates of nucleated cell counts. Method: immunoSEQ multiplex PCR; TCRdb's copy keeps in-frame clones and lacks some. V and J calls and clone size follow that table, whereas D and trimming were derived from the DNA. The table has about 280,000 clones, approximately 85% seen once; the top ten hold 4% to 6%. Sequencing input: peripheral blood. The source is a man in his forties or fifties with active or convalescent COVID-19. This rearrangement joins TRBV16 to TRBJ1-5; 9 nucleotides agree with TRBD1. The CDR3 DNA is TGTGCCAGCAGCCAGGCGGGACAGGGCGGCATGGGTCAGCCCCAGCATTTT. It encodes CASSQAGQGGMGQPQHF.